Shown below are 17 T cell receptor beta chains from a single sample sequenced in a study of shared clonotypes between healthy human individuals. The protocol was immunoSEQ multiplex PCR, while the TCRdb copy is restricted to in-frame clones and leaves out a portion. Seen here are around 690,000 clones, about 92% observed once, and the top ten hold 34%. Sequencing was carried out using memory CD8+ T cells from PBMCs. Subset specified: CD45RO+ cells pooled with CCR7-negative TemRA cells. The source is a man younger than 35 in good health. Some clones in this sample may be carry-over from other donors' samples.

The chain has TRBV4-1 and TRBJ2-1; possibly TRBD1 for D (5 bases). The length of the CDR3 is 13 residues. Per germline, CDR1 MGHRA and CDR2 YSYEKL. Trimming took off 4 bases at V and 4 bases at J, with 8 bases between the two ends. CDR3 bases: TGCGCCAGCAGCCCGCAGGGATACAATGAGCAGTTCTTC. Translated: CASSPQGYNEQFF.

The rearrangement links TRBV19 to TRBJ1-4; 7 nucleotides line up with TRBD1. The CDR3 is 13 amino acids. Losses at the gene ends were 10 bases for V and 8 bases for J; bases not matched to a gene: 10. Germline CDR1 and CDR2: LNHDA and SQIVND (reference sequence). Written as DNA, the CDR3 is TGTGCCACCCAGGGGGGGCGTTACGAAAAACTGTTTTTT. Residues: CATQGGRYEKLFF.

This CDR3 is CSVWTGEETQYF. The CDR3 DNA follows: TGCAGCGTATGGACAGGGGAAGAGACCCAGTACTTC. The chain has TRBV29-1 and TRBJ2-5; 9 nucleotides align to TRBD1. The CDR3 is 12 amino acids. The V segment lost 6 bases and the J segment 3 bases; nucleotides outside the gene matches: 2. From germline, CDR1 is SQVTM and CDR2 ANQGSEA.

This clone turned up a few times. The chain uses TRBV27 and TRBJ1-5; TRBD1 is a possible D gene (5 bases). V was shortened by 8 bases and J by 3 bases, with 11 bases between the two germline ends. This CDR3 has 13 amino acids. Germline V gene lookup returns CDR1 MNHEY and CDR2 SMNVEV (reference sequence). CDR3 in amino acids: CASALGDNQPQHF. The CDR3 nucleotides are TGTGCCAGCGCGTTGGGGGACAATCAGCCCCAGCATTTT.

The rearrangement links TRBV9 to TRBJ1-2; 7 nucleotides match TRBD1. CDR3 length: 14 amino acids. The germline V gene has CDR1 SGDLS and CDR2 YYNGEE. J was trimmed by 2 bases and V by 4 bases; bases with no gene match: 5. In nucleotides, the CDR3 is TGTGCCAGCAGCTTCCGGGACAGCAACTATGGCTACACCTTC. Translated: CASSFRDSNYGYTF.

V is TRBV10-2 and J is TRBJ2-1; a weak D match, TRBD2 (6 bases). Trimming shortened V by 6 bases and J by 7 bases, and 13 bases separated the two germline ends. This CDR3 is 13 amino acids long. CDR1 and CDR2 from the germline V gene are WSHSY and SAAADI. The CDR3 nucleotides read TGCGCCAGCAGGGCAGGCGGGAAGAATGAGCAGTTCTTC. Amino acids: CASRAGGKNEQFF.

By sample fraction, this clone is medium-sized. In the same sample, other DNA sequences code for this CDR3. Here the CDR3 reads CASRQGTNTGELFF. As DNA, the CDR3 is TGCGCCAGCAGACAGGGGACGAACACCGGGGAGCTGTTTTTT. The chain recombines TRBV4-1 with TRBJ2-2, with 7 positions matching TRBD1. Germline V gene sequence: CDR1 MGHRA, CDR2 YSYEKL. The CDR3 totals 14 residues. V lost 6 bases, J lost 0 bases, and 1 base stayed unmatched.

V usage is TRBV7-9 and J usage is TRBJ2-1; 7 nucleotides agree with TRBD2. CDR1 and CDR2 (germline): SEHNR, FQNEAQ (reference sequence). This CDR3 spans 13 amino acids. V lost 5 bases, J lost 9 bases, and 7 bases stayed unmatched. The CDR3 loop reads CASSPTPGGEQFF. The DNA of the CDR3 is TGTGCCAGCAGCCCCACTCCGGGAGGTGAGCAGTTCTTC.

The rearrangement joins TRBV4-3 to TRBJ2-3; D is ambiguous. Germline lookup yields CDR1 LGHNA and CDR2 YSLEER. CDR3 length equals 17 residues. The germline V and J ends were trimmed by 0 bases and 2 bases, with 15 bases remaining between them. DNA for the CDR3: TGCGCCAGCAGCCAAGATGGGTTGGCAAGAGCCACAGATACGCAGTATTTT. The encoded protein is CASSQDGLARATDTQYF.

The chain is built from TRBV28 and TRBJ1-4, with unresolved D. CDR3 length equals 15 residues. Trimming cost V 3 bases and J 5 bases, with 13 bases left between them. The germline gives CDR1 MDHEN, CDR2 SYDVKM. CDR3 protein: CASSFITASNEKLFF. As DNA, the CDR3 is TGTGCCAGCAGTTTTATTACTGCGTCGAATGAAAAACTGTTTTTT. Using reference TRBV28 and TRBJ1-4 for the parts outside the CDR3, the full variable domain is DVKVTQSSRYLVKRTGEKVFLECVQDMDHENMFWYRQDPGLGLRLIYFSYDVKMKEKGDIPEGYSVSREKKERFSLILESASTNQTSMYLCASSFITASNEKLFFGSGTQLSVL.

With regard to this clone: Other DNA sequences from this sample encode an identical CDR3 as well. This rearrangement joins TRBV12-5 to TRBJ1-1; D is perhaps TRBD1 (5 bases). The CDR3 is 13 residues long. Trimming removed 3 bases from V and 1 base from J, with 6 bases in between. Germline assignment: CDR1 LGHNT and CDR2 FRNRAP. CDR3 loop: CASGLDRNTEAFF. The CDR3 nucleotides are TGTGCTAGTGGTTTAGACAGGAACACTGAAGCTTTCTTT.

This chain uses TRBV27 with TRBJ2-1; D is unclear. CDR1 MNHEY and CDR2 SMNVEV come from the germline V gene (reference sequence). CDR3 size: 13 residues. V lost 9 bases to trimming and J lost 3 bases, with 12 bases between them. CDR3: CASGPIFYNEQFF. As DNA, the CDR3 is TGTGCCAGTGGACCTATTTTCTACAATGAGCAGTTCTTC.

The chain combines TRBV4-1 with TRBJ2-4; the D is unclear. The V end was cut by 0 bases, the J end by 10 bases, with 13 bases between. Germline V gene sequence: CDR1 MGHRA, CDR2 YSYEKL. This CDR3 contains 14 residues. CDR3 in amino acids: CASSQDGSLGIQYF. The CDR3, as DNA: TGCGCCAGCAGCCAAGACGGATCCCTAGGGATTCAGTACTTC.

This sequence joins TRBV9 and TRBJ2-1; no reliable D call. V was pared by 2 bases and J by 8 bases, with 17 bases between. The CDR3 runs to 15 residues. Germline lookup yields CDR1 SGDLS and CDR2 YYNGEE. In DNA, the CDR3 is TGTGCCAGCAGCGTCGGACGCGCCTCCGCGGATGAGCAGTTCTTC. Its translation: CASSVGRASADEQFF.

V and J are TRBV27 and TRBJ1-2; TRBD1 matches at 8 bases. The CDR3 is made up of 15 amino acids. Germline CDR1 reads MNHEY; CDR2 reads SMNVEV (reference sequence). Trimming took 3 bases from V and 8 from J; bases not matched to a gene: 11. The CDR3 DNA reads as TGTGCCAGCAGTTTGGCCGCGGACAGGGCCGGCGGCTACACCTTC. Its protein product is CASSLAADRAGGYTF.

CDR3 nucleotides: TGTGCCAGTAGTATGATTCAGGGATGGTTATCGTCCGCCCAAGAGACCCAGTACTTC. Translated: CASSMIQGWLSSAQETQYF. The chain carries TRBV19 and TRBJ2-5; D might be TRBD1 (5 bases). CDR1 and CDR2 (germline): LNHDA, SQIVND (reference sequence). This CDR3 is 19 amino acids long. The ends were cut back, 3 bases at V and 1 base at J, with 24 bases in the middle.

The chain uses TRBV7-3 and TRBJ1-1; D unclear. The V end was cut by 5 bases, the J end by 4 bases, with 17 bases between. This CDR3 comprises 15 residues. Germline values: CDR1 SGHTA, CDR2 FQGTGA. In DNA form, the CDR3 reads TGTGCCAGCAGCCCCCGGACCTGGATGAGCACTGAAGCTTTCTTT. As protein: CASSPRTWMSTEAFF.